This T cell receptor (beta chain) was observed in a study of type 1 regulatory T cells. Across the whole study: T-allo10 is a Tr1-enriched, alloantigen-specific CD4 T cell product made in vitro.

The CDR3 is 14 amino acids. Germline CDR1 DFQATT, CDR2 SNEGSKA (reference sequence). After removal of 5 bases from V and 5 bases from J, the junction contained 7 bases not matched to a gene. TCRdb passed the reads through MiXCR, listing each CDR3 protein once. Of approximately 90,000 distinct CDR3 sequences listed, roughly a third were seen once; the top ten hold about 2.4%. The sequence was collected from a human donor in good health. The chain combines TRBV20-1 with TRBJ1-5, with 9 nucleotides matching TRBD1. Sequenced input: CD4+ T cells, either the whole sample or a sorted fraction (not recorded which). The CDR3 coding sequence is TGCAGTGCTGACCCGGGACAGGGTTATCAGCCCCAGCATTTT. This sequence encodes CSADPGQGYQPQHF.